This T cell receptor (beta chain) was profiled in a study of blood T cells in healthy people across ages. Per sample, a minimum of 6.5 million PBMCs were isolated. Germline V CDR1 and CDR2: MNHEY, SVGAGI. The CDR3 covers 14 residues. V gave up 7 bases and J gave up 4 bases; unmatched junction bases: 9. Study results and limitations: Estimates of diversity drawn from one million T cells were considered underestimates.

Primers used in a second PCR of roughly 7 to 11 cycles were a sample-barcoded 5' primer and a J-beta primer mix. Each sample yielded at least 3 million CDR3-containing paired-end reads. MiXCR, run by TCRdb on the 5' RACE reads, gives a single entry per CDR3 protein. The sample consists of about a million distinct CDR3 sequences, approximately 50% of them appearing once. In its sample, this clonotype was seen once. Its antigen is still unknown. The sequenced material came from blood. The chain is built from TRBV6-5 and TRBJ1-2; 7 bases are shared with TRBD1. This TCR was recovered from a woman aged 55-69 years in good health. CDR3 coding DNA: TGTGCCAGCAAAAGGGGACAGAGCTTCTATGGCTACACCTTC. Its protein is CASKRGQSFYGYTF.